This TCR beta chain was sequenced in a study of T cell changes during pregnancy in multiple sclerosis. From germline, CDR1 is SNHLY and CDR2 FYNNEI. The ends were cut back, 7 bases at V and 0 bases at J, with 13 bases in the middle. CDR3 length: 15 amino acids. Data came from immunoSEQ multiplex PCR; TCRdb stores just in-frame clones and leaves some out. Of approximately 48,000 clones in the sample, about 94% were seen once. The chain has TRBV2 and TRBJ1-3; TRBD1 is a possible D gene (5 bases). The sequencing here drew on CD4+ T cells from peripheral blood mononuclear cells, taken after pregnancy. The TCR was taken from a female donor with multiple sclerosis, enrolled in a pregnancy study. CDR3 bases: TGTGCCAGCAAAACAGGACCTAGCTCTGGAAACACCATATATTTT. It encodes CASKTGPSSGNTIYF.